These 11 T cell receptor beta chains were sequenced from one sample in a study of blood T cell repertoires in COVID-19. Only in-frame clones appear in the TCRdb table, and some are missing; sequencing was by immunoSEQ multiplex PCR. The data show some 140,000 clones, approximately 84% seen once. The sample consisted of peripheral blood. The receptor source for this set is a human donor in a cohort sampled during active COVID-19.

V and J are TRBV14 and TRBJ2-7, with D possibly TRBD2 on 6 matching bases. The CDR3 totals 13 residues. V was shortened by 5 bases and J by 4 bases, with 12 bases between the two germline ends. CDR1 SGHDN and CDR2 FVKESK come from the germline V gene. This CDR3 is CASSEGLLYEQYF. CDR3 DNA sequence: TGTGCCAGCAGCGAGGGACTCCTATACGAGCAGTACTTC. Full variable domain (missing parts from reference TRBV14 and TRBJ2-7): EAGVTQFPSHSVIEKGQTVTLRCDPISGHDNLYWYRRVMGKEIKFLLHFVKESKQDESGMPNNRFLAERTGGTYSTLKVQPAELEDSGVYFCASSEGLLYEQYFGPGTRLTVT.

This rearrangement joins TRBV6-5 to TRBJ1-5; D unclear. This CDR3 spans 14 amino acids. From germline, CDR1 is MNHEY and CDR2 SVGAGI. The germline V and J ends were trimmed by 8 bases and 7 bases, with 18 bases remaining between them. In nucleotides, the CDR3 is TGTGCCAGCCGCTCGTCGGGAGGAGGGCAGCCCCAGCATTTT. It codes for CASRSSGGGQPQHF.

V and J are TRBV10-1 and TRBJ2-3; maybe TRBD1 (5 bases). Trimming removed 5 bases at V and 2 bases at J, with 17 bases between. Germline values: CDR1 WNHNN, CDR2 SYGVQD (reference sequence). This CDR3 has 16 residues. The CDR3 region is CASSSQGFMDTDTQYF. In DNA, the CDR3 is TGCGCCAGCAGTTCCCAGGGCTTCATGGACACAGATACGCAGTATTTT.

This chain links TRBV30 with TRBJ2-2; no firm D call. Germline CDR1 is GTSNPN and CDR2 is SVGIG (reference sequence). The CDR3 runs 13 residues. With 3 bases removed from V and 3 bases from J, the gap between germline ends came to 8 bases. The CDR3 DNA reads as TGTGCCTGGAGGAGAGGTTACACCGGGGAGCTGTTTTTT. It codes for CAWRRGYTGELFF.

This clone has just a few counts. The CDR3, as DNA: TGTGCCAGCAGCCAAGCCCCCGACAGGGTCTCTGGAAACACCATATATTTT. It specifies CASSQAPDRVSGNTIYF. The chain uses TRBV3-1 (or the pseudogene TRBV3-2) and TRBJ1-3; TRBD1 agrees at 7 bases. The CDR3 is 17 residues long. Germline CDR1 reads LGHDT; CDR2 reads YNNKEL (reference sequence). V lost 1 base and J lost 0; bases outside the gene matches: 6.

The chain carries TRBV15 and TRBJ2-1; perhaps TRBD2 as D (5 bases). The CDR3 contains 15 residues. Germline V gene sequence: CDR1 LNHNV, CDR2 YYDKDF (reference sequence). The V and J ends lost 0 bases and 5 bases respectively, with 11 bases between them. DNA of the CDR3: TGTGCCACCAGCAGAGATCCCGGACTTAACAATGAGCAGTTCTTC. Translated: CATSRDPGLNNEQFF.

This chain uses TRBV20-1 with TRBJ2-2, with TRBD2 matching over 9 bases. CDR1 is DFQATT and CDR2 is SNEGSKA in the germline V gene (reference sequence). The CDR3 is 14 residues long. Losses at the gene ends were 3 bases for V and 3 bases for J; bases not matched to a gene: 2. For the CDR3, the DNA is TGCAGTGCTAGTGGGACTAGCTACACCGGGGAGCTGTTTTTT. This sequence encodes CSASGTSYTGELFF.

This CDR3 reads CASTTSKRQGSSYEQYF. The CDR3, as DNA: TGTGCCAGCACCACAAGTAAGCGTCAGGGAAGCTCCTACGAGCAGTACTTC. The V and J genes are TRBV21-1 and TRBJ2-7; the table names TRBD1, a call not compared with the DNA. TRBV21-1 is labeled a pseudogene. The CDR3 covers 17 residues.

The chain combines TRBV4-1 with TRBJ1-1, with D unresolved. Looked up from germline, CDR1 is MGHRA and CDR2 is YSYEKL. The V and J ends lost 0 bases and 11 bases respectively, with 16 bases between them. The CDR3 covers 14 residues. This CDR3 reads CASSQDIGRPEAFF. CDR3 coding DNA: TGCGCCAGCAGCCAAGATATCGGCCGCCCGGAGGCTTTCTTT.

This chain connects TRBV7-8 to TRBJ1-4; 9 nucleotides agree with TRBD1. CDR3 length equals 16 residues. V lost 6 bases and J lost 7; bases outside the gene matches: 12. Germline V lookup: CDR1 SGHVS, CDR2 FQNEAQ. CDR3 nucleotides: TGTGCCAGCAGTCATTCTGGACAGGGGTCGGGTGAAAAACTGTTTTTT. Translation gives CASSHSGQGSGEKLFF.

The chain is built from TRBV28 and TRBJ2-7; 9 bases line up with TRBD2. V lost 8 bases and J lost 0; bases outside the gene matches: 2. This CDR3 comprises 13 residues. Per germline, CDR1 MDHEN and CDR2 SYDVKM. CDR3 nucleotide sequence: TGTGCCAGCCAGCGGGGGGACTCCTACGAGCAGTACTTC. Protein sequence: CASQRGDSYEQYF.